This T cell receptor beta chain was captured in a study of tumor-infiltrating lymphocytes in primary liver carcinoma. Per germline, CDR1 SGHNT and CDR2 YENEEA. The CDR3 length is 15 residues. After removal of 9 bases from V and 8 bases from J, the junction contained 9 bases not matched to a gene. From 400 to 550 ng total RNA, TCR beta cDNA was generated with a primer in the constant region. Researchers made the TCR beta libraries by running three nested multiplex PCR rounds with slightly modified ARM-PCR. Running 10 cycles apiece, the first two PCR rounds relied on TRBV1-TRBV30 forward primers together with a C-beta reverse primer. TCRdb reanalysed the multiplex PCR reads using MiXCR and keeps one entry per CDR3 protein. The sample consists of tens of thousands of distinct CDR3 sequences, roughly two thirds of them appearing once. Unsorted bulk tissue (roughly 18-32 mg) underwent RNA and DNA co-extraction. Surgical resection served as treatment for the primary liver carcinoma of these patients. The study enrolled treatment-naive patients with chronic HBV infection. Viable tumor cells exceeded 75% in all tumor samples.

This clonotype was seen more than once but under ten times. The CDR3 end shows no conserved phenylalanine or tryptophan, and so a read error is likely. Sample: liver tumor tissue from sampling region 3. The subset was: tumor region T3, left-lateral pole. The gene calls are TRBV11-3 and TRBJ2-1; 14 nucleotides align to TRBD2. This receptor was obtained from a woman in her thirties with primary liver carcinoma and hepatitis B virus infection. The CDR3 loop reads CASRRLAGGGYEQFL. The CDR3 DNA follows: TGTGCCAGTAGACGACTAGCGGGGGGGGGGTATGAGCAGTTCTTA.